This T cell receptor (beta chain) was recovered during a study of regulatory T cells in long-lasting Graves disease. Study at large: Disease was considered persistent Graves' disease after over 5 years of antithyroid drugs (with positive TSH receptor antibodies).

Time point here: persistent/refractory GD, antithyroid drugs over 5 years with positive TRAb. The TCR library was made from RNA that had been extracted from PBMCs in TRIzol. J lost 3 bases, V lost 6 bases, and 6 bases had no gene match. The CDR3 totals 14 residues. The germline V gene has CDR1 SQVTM and CDR2 ANQGSEA. This clonotype has only a few counts. The TCR beta library used iRepertoire HTBI primers with Arm-PCR amplification of CDR3. As handled by the study authors: Segment identification across samples yielded 55 to 65 TRBV and about 14 TRBJ segments. TCRdb called the multiplex PCR reads again in MiXCR, with one record for every CDR3 protein. The V and J calls were determined by TCRdb, not by the authors. The repertoire holds approximately 380,000 distinct CDR3 sequences, less than 25% seen once, with under 25% in the top ten.

The sample was peripheral blood mononuclear cells (PBMCs), taken when the disease was refractory, from a patient treated with antithyroid drugs. The source of this sequence is a female donor with Graves disease. The V call is TRBV29-1, the J call TRBJ1-4, with 8 bases matching TRBD1. CDR3: CSVLKTGANEKLFF. The CDR3 DNA reads TGCAGCGTCCTAAAGACAGGGGCTAATGAAAAACTGTTTTTT.